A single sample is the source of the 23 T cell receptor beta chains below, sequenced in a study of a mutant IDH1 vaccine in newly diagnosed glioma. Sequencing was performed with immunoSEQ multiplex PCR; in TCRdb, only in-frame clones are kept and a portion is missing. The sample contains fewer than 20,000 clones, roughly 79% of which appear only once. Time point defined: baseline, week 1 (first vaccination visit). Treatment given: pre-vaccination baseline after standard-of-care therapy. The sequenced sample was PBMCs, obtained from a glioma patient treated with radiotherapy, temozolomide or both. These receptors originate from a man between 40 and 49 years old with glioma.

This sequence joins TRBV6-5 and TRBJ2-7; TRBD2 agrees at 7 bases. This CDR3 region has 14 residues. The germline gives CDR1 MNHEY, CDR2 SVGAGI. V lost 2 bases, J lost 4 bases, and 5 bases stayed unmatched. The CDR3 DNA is TGTGCCAGCAGTTACGGGGCTAGCGGTTACGAGCAGTACGTC. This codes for CASSYGASGYEQYV.

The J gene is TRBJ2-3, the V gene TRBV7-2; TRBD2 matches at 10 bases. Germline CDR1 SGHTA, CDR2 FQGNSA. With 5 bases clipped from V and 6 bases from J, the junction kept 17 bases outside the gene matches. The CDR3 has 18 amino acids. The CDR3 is CASSRLAGHLSEPDTQYF. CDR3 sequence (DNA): TGTGCCAGCAGCCGACTAGCGGGTCACCTCAGCGAGCCGGATACGCAGTATTTT. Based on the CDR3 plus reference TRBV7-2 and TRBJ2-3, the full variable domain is GAGVSQSPSNKVTEKGKDVELRCDPISGHTALYWYRQSLGQGLEFLIYFQGNSAPDKSGLPSDRFSAERTGGSVSTLTIQRTQQEDSAVYLCASSRLAGHLSEPDTQYFGPGTRLTVL.

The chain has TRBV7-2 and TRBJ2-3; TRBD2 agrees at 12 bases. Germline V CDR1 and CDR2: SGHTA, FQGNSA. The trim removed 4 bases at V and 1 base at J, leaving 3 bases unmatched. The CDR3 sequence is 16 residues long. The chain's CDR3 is CASSSRLAGGTDTQYF. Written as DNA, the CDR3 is TGTGCCAGCAGCTCGCGACTAGCGGGGGGCACAGATACGCAGTATTTT.

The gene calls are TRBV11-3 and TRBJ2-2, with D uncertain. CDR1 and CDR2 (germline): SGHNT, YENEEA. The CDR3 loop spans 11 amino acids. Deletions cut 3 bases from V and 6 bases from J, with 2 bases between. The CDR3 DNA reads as TGTGCCAGCAGCTTCCCCGGGGAGCTGTTTTTT. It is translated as CASSFPGELFF.

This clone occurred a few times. The CDR3 loop reads CASGRIAGGGYNEQFF. The CDR3 DNA reads as TGTGCCAGCGGGCGGATAGCGGGAGGGGGCTACAATGAGCAGTTCTTC. The V call is TRBV28, the J call TRBJ2-1; 11 nucleotides line up with TRBD2. Germline assignment: CDR1 MDHEN and CDR2 SYDVKM. J lost 3 bases, V lost 8 bases, and 9 bases had no gene match. CDR3 length equals 16 residues.

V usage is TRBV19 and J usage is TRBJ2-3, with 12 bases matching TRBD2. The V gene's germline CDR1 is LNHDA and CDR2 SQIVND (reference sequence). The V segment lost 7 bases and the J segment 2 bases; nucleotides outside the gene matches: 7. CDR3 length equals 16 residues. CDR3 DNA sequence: TGTGCCAGTAACCAACGGACTAGCGGGGCCACAGATACGCAGTATTTT. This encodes CASNQRTSGATDTQYF. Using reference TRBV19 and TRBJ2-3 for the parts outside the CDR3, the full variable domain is DGGITQSPKYLFRKEGQNVTLSCEQNLNHDAMYWYRQDPGQGLRLIYYSQIVNDFQKGDIAEGYSVSREKKESFPLTVTSAQKNPTAFYLCASNQRTSGATDTQYFGPGTRLTVL.

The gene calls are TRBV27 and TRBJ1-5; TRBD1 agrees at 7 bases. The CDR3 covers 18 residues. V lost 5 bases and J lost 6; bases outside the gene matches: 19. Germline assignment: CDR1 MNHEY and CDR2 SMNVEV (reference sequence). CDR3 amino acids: CASSLRDREKVKGQPQHF. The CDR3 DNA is TGTGCCAGCAGTCTTCGAGACAGGGAGAAAGTCAAGGGTCAGCCCCAGCATTTT.

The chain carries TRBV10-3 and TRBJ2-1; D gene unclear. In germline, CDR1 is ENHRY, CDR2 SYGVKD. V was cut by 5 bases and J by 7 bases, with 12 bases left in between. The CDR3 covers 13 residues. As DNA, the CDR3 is TGTGCCATCAGTCCCCTGACCGGGAATGAGCAGTTCTTC. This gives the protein CAISPLTGNEQFF.

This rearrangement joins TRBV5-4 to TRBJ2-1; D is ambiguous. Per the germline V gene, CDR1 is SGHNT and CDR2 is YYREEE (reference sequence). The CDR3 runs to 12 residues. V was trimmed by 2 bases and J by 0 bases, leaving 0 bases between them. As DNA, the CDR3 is TGTGCCAGCAGCTTCTCCTACAATGAGCAGTTCTTC. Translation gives CASSFSYNEQFF.

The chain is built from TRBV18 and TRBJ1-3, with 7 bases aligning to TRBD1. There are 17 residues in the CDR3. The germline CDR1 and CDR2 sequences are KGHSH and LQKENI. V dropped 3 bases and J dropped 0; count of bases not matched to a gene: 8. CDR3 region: CASSPGQPLNSGNTIYF. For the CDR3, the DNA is TGTGCCAGCTCACCGGGACAGCCACTAAACTCTGGAAACACCATATATTTT.

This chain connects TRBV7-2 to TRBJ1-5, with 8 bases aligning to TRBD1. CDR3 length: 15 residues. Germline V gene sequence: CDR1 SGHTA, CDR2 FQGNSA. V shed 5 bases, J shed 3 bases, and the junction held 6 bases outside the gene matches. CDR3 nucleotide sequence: TGTGCCAGCAGCATTGACAGGGGACCCAATCAGCCCCAGCATTTT. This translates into CASSIDRGPNQPQHF.

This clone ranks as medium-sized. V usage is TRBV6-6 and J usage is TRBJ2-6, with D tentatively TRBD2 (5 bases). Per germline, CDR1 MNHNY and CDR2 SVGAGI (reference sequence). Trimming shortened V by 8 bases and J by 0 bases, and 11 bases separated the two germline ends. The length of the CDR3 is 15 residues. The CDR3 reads CASGLTSSGANVLTF. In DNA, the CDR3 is TGTGCCAGCGGACTGACTTCCTCTGGGGCCAACGTCCTGACTTTC.

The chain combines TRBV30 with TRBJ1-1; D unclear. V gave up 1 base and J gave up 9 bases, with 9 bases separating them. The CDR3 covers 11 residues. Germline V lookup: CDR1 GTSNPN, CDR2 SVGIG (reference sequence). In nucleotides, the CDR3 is TGTGCCTGGAGTGAGCACTTACAAGCTTTCTTT. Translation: CAWSEHLQAFF.

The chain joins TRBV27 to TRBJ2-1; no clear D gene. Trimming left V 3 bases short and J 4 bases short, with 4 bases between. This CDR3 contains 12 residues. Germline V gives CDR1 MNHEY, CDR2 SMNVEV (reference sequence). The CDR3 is CASSLGYNEQFF. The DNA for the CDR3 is TGTGCCAGCAGTTTGGGGTACAATGAGCAGTTCTTC.

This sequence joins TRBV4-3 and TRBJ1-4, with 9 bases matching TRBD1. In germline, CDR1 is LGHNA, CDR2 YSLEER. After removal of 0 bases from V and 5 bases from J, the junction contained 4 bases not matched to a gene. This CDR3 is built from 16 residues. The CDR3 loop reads CASSQEGTGRNEKLFF. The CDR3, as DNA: TGCGCCAGCAGCCAAGAGGGGACAGGGCGGAATGAAAAACTGTTTTTT.

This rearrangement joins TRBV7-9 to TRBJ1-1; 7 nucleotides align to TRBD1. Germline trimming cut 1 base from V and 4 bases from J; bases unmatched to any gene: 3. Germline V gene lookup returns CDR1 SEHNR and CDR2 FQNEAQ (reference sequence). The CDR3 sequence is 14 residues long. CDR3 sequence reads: CASSLGGGGTEAFF. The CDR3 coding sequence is TGTGCCAGCAGCTTAGGAGGGGGCGGCACTGAAGCTTTCTTT.

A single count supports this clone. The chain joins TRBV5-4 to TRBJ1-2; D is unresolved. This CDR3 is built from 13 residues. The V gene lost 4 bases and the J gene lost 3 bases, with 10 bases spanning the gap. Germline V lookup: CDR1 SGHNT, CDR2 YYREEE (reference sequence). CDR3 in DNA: TGTGCCAGCAGCGCCGGGCAGGACTATGGCTACACCTTC. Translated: CASSAGQDYGYTF.

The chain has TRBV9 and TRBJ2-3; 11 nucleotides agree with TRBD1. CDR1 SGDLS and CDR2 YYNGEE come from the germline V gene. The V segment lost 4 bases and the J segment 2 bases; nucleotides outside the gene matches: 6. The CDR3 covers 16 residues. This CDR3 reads CASSLRTGGSTDTQYF. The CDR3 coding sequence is TGTGCCAGCAGCCTGCGGACAGGGGGCTCCACAGATACGCAGTATTTT.

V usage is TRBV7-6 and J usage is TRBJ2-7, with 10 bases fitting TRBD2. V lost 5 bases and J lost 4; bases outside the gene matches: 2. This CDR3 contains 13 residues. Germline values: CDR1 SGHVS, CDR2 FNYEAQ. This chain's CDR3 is CASSATSGYEQYF. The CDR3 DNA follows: TGTGCCAGCAGCGCGACTAGCGGGTACGAGCAGTACTTC.

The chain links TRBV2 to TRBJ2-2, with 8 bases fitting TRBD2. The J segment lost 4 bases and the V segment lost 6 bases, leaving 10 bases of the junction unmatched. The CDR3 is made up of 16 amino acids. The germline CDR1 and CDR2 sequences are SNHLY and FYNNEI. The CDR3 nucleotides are TGTGCCAGCAGGGAGAGAGCGGGAGATGCCACCGGGGAGCTGTTTTTT. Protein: CASRERAGDATGELFF.

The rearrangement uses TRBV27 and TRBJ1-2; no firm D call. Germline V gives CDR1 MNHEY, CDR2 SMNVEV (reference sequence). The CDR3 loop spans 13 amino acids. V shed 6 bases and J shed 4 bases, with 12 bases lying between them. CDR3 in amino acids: CASSRGQAYGYTF. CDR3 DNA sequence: TGTGCCAGCAGCCGCGGTCAGGCCTATGGCTACACCTTC.

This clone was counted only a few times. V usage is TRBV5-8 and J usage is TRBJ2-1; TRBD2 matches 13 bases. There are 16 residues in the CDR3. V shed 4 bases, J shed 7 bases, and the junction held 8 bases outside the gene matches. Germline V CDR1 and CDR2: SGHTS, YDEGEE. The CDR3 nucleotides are TGTGCCAGCAGCCCGCCCGGGACTAGCGGGAAAAATGAGCAGTTCTTC. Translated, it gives CASSPPGTSGKNEQFF.

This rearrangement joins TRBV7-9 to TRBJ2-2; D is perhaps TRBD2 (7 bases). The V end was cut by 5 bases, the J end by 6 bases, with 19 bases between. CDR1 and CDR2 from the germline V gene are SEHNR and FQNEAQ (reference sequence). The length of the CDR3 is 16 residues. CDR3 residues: CASSPGGRAWPGELFF. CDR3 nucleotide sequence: TGTGCCAGCAGCCCCGGGGGGCGGGCCTGGCCCGGGGAGCTGTTTTTT.